The rows below give T cell receptor beta chains drawn from one sample of a study of T-cell memory formation after mild COVID-19. MiXCR, applied by TCRdb to the 5' RACE reads, yields one record per CDR3 protein. The repertoire holds about 190,000 distinct CDR3 sequences, with roughly 27% as singletons. The sample consisted of PBMCs or a T cell subset sorted from them (not recorded which). Receptors originate from an adult woman who had mild COVID-19 (a few samples of this study predate the infection). Cell type and time point are not known. Each CDR3 is given with its conserved first and last residue. A D gene is named only where the DNA matches it firmly. Clone size is not always given. Where it is, it says once, few, many or a class for expanded clones.

j_call | v_call | clone_size | d_call | cdr3_nt | cdr3_aa
TRBJ2-4 | TRBV4-3 | many | - | TGCGCCAGCAGCCAAGACGGGCTAGCCAAAAACATTCAGTACTTC | CASSQDGLAKNIQYF
TRBJ2-3 | TRBV24-1 | - | - | TGTGCCACCAGTGATTATCGGGGGCTGGAAGATACGCAGTATTTT | CATSDYRGLEDTQYF
TRBJ2-1 | TRBV18 | - | TRBD2 | TGTGCCAGCTCAGGACTAGCGGGGGGCAACAATGAGCAGTTCTTC | CASSGLAGGNNEQFF
TRBJ1-2 | TRBV7-9 | few | - | TGTGCCAGCAGCTTAGCGGCAGGGGTTCATGGCTACACCTTC | CASSLAAGVHGYTF
TRBJ2-2 | TRBV14 | few | - | TGTGCCAGCAGCCAAGATCGGGGGAGGATTCCCACCGGGGAGCTGTTTTTT | CASSQDRGRIPTGELFF
TRBJ1-5 | TRBV6-6 | - | - | TGTGCCAGCAGCTCATCCGGACGGGAGGATCAGCCCCAGCATTTT | CASSSSGREDQPQHF
TRBJ2-3 | TRBV5-1 | - | TRBD2 | TGCGCCAGCAGCTTGGTTGGACTAGCGGCATCTAGCACAGATACGCAGTATTTT | CASSLVGLAASSTDTQYF
TRBJ2-7 | TRBV20-1 | few | TRBD1 | TGCAGTGCCGGGGTCGGGACAGGGTCCGAGCAGTACTTC | CSAGVGTGSEQYF
TRBJ1-2 | TRBV7-9 | few | - | TGTGCCAGCAGTCTACAGACGGGAGCCTATGGCTACACCTTC | CASSLQTGAYGYTF
TRBJ2-1 | TRBV12-3/TRBV12-4 | - | TRBD2 | TGTGCCAGCAGTTTCAGGACTAGCGGGGTGCAGTTCTTC | CASSFRTSGVQFF
TRBJ2-2 | TRBV29-1 | few | - | TGCAGCGTCGAACGCGTCCTAACCGGGGAGCTGTTTTTT | CSVERVLTGELFF
TRBJ2-2 | TRBV9 | - | - | TGTGCCAGCAGCGTAGCGTCAGGGGGGTACGGGGAGCTGTTTTTT | CASSVASGGYGELFF
TRBJ1-5 | TRBV7-2 | few | - | TGTGCCAGCAGCCGGGACAATTTCGGCAATCAGCCCCAGCATTTT | CASSRDNFGNQPQHF
TRBJ1-5 | TRBV12-3/TRBV12-4 | few | - | TGTGCCAGCAGTTTAGAACTCCCCAATCAGCCCCAGCATTTT | CASSLELPNQPQHF
TRBJ2-1 | TRBV9 | - | TRBD2 | TGTGCCAGCAGCGTTACTAGCGGGTACTACAATGAGCAGTTCTTC | CASSVTSGYYNEQFF
TRBJ1-1 | TRBV12-3/TRBV12-4 | - | - | TGTGCCAGCAGTTTTAAGGAACTGAACACTGAAGCTTTCTTT | CASSFKELNTEAFF
TRBJ2-1 | TRBV7-2 | - | TRBD1 | TGTGCCAGCAGCTTAGCAGACAGAGGACAGGTCAATCGGTTCTTC | CASSLADRGQVNRFF
TRBJ2-2 | TRBV7-9 | - | - | TGTGCCAGCAGCTTAGTGCCGTCGAGAGAGCTGTTTTTT | CASSLVPSRELFF
TRBJ2-2 | TRBV5-4 | few | - | TGTGCCAGCAGCTTGTCAGGGTCGCCCGGGGAGCTGTTTTTT | CASSLSGSPGELFF
TRBJ2-2 | TRBV5-5 | - | TRBD2 | TGTGCCAGCAGCTTGGAGACTAGCGTACGTGTCGGGGAGCTGTTTTTT | CASSLETSVRVGELFF
TRBJ2-5 | TRBV7-6 | - | TRBD2 | TGTGCCAGCAGCTACGCCTCCCTGAGCGGGGGGTACCAAGAGACCCAGTACTTC | CASSYASLSGGYQETQYF
TRBJ1-2 | TRBV7-2 | - | TRBD1 | TGTGCCAGCAGCTTAGGGGACAGGGGTCGGGCTAACTATGGCTACACCTTC | CASSLGDRGRANYGYTF
TRBJ2-7 | TRBV5-1 | - | TRBD1 | TGCGCCAGCAGCTCTGGACAGGGTGGCTCCGAGCAGTACTTC | CASSSGQGGSEQYF
TRBJ2-3 | TRBV29-1 | - | - | TGCAGCCTCGAAGGGGGAGCGACAGATACGCAGTATTTT | CSLEGGATDTQYF
TRBJ1-2 | TRBV5-5 | - | - | TGTGCCAGCAGCCGCACAGGTGGCGGGGGCTACACCTTC | CASSRTGGGGYTF
TRBJ2-2 | TRBV20-1 | - | - | TGCAGTGCAGCTACAGGGAACACCGGGGAGCTGTTTTTT | CSAATGNTGELFF
TRBJ2-2 | TRBV5-1 | - | - | TGCGCCAGCAACCTGGGGGGCGCGAACACCGGGGAGCTGTTTTTT | CASNLGGANTGELFF
TRBJ2-3 | TRBV6-5 | few | TRBD1 | TGTGCCAGCAGTCGAGGACAGGGGGCCGGAGATACGCAGTATTTT | CASSRGQGAGDTQYF
TRBJ2-7 | TRBV6-1 | few | TRBD2 | TGTGCCAGCAGTTCGCCAGGACTAGCGGGAGCGGAAGAGCAGTACTTC | CASSSPGLAGAEEQYF
TRBJ2-1 | TRBV9 | few | - | TGTGCCAGCAGCGTAGCACCGGGGGTCTCCTACAATGAGCAGTTCTTC | CASSVAPGVSYNEQFF
TRBJ2-2 | TRBV7-9 | few | TRBD1 | TGTGCCAGCAGCTTAGACAGGGGCACCGGGGAGCTGTTTTTT | CASSLDRGTGELFF
TRBJ1-1 | TRBV6-5 | - | TRBD1 | TGTGCCAGCAGTTACGAAGGACAGGGGTGGACTGAAGCTTTCTTT | CASSYEGQGWTEAFF
TRBJ2-5 | TRBV7-2 | few | - | TGTGCCAGCAGCTTAGCGCTGGCGTTACAAGAGACCCAGTACTTC | CASSLALALQETQYF
TRBJ2-2 | TRBV19 | - | - | TGTGCCAGTAGGTCTCCGGGGGCGAACACCGGGGAGCTGTTTTTT | CASRSPGANTGELFF
TRBJ1-1 | TRBV20-1 | - | - | TGCAGTGCTAGAGTGCGGGGGGGCACTGAAGCTTTCTTT | CSARVRGGTEAFF
TRBJ1-1 | TRBV6-6 | many | - | TGTGCCAGCAGTTACTCCAAGACAGACAACACTGAAGCTTTCTTT | CASSYSKTDNTEAFF
TRBJ2-7 | TRBV30 | few | - | TGTGCCTGGAGTGGGAGGGACAGCCTCTACGAGCAGTACTTC | CAWSGRDSLYEQYF
TRBJ1-2 | TRBV20-1 | - | TRBD1 | TGCAGTGCTAGAGACACCGGGACAGGGGGCGCTTTACCCACCTTC | CSARDTGTGGALPTF
TRBJ1-1 | TRBV28 | - | - | TGTGCCAGCAGCAAAATTCCATATATGATGGACACTGAAGCTTTCTTT | CASSKIPYMMDTEAFF